This T cell receptor (beta chain) was captured by sequencing in a study of blood T cell repertoires in COVID-19. At the level of the study: PBMCs, B-cell-depleted T cells, or T cells provided the cDNA or gDNA that made up the material.

How the authors handled the data: The assay estimated nucleated cells by amplifying reference gene primers. The table came from immunoSEQ multiplex PCR; TCRdb's copy has only in-frame clones and leaves some out. The DNA was the basis for D and trimming; V, J and clone size are from that table. The sample lists tens of thousands of clones; 90% were seen once. The CDR3 runs to 13 residues. Germline CDR1 SGHKS, CDR2 YYEKEE (reference sequence). V was pared by 1 base and J by 3 bases, with 6 bases between. Sequencing used peripheral blood. The TCR was taken from a man older than 75 with acute or convalescent COVID-19. V and J are TRBV5-5 and TRBJ2-3; D is possibly TRBD1 (5 bases). DNA of the CDR3: TGTGCCAGCAGCTTGAGGGGAACAGATACGCAGTATTTT. Translating gives CASSLRGTDTQYF.